The sequence of this T cell receptor (beta chain) was determined in a study of T cells in localized non-small cell lung cancer. V trimming: 6 bases; J trimming: 11 bases; junction bases outside the gene matches: 16. The CDR3 covers 16 residues. Germline V gene sequence: CDR1 MDHEN, CDR2 SYDVKM. On this clone itself: As yet, its antigen is unknown.

Findings and limits, study-wide: Higher blood T cell density tracked longer overall survival. Uninvolved adjacent lung showed higher T cell clonality than tumor. A median of about 58 of the top 100 tumor clones appeared in adjacent lung, which was paired and uninvolved.

Here immunoSEQ multiplex PCR was the method, and the copy in TCRdb shows in-frame clones only, minus some. This sample yields about 1,400 clones, of which approximately 24% are seen a single time; around 11% belongs to the top ten. The sequences come from lung tumor tissue, collected before any cancer treatment. V gene TRBV28 combines with J gene TRBJ1-4, with 9 positions matching TRBD1. The TCR was taken from a male donor at least 60 years old with stage II lung adenocarcinoma. CDR3 sequence: CASSTPRGTGLRKLFF. CDR3 DNA sequence: TGTGCCAGCAGCACCCCCCGGGGGACAGGGTTAAGGAAACTGTTTTTT.